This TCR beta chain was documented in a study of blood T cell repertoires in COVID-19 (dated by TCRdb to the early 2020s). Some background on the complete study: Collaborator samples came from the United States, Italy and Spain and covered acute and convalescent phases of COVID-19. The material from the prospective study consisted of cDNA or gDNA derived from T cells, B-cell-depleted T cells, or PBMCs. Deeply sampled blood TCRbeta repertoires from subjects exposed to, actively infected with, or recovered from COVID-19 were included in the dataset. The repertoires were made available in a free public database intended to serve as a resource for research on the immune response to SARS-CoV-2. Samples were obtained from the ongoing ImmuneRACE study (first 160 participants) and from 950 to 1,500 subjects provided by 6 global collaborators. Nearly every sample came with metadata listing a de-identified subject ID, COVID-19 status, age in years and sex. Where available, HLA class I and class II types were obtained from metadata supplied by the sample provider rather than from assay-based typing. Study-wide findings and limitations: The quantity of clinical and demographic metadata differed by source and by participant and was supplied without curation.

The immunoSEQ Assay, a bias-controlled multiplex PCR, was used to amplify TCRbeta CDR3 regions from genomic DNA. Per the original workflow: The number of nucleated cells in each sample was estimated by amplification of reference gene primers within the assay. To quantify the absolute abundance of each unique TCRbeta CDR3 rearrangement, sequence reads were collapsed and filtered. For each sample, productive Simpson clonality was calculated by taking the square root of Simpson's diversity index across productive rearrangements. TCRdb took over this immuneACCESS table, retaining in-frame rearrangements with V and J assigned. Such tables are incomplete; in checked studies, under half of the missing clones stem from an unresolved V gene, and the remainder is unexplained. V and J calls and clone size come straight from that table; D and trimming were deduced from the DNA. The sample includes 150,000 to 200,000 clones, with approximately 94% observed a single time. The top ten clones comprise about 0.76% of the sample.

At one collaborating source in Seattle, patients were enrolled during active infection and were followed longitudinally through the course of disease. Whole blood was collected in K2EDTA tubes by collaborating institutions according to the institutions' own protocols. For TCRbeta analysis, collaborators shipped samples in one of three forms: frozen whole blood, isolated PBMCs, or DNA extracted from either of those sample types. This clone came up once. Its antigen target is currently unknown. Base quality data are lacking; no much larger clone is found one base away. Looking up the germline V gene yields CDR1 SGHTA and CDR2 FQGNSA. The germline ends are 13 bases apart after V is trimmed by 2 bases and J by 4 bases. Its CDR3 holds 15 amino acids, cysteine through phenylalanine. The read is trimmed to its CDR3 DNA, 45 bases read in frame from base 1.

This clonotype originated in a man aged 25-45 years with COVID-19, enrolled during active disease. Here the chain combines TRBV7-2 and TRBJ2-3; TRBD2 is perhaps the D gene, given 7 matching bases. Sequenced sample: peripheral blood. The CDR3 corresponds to CASSLMGGPPDTQYF. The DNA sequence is TGTGCCAGCAGCTTAATGGGGGGGCCTCCAGATACGCAGTATTTT.